This T cell receptor beta chain was obtained from a study of early T cells in non-severe SARS-CoV-2 infection. Study-wide findings and caveats: Missing private and CD4 specificities, VDJdb matching favored anti-spike CD8 responses.

From the 5' RACE reads, TCRdb called clonotypes with MiXCR, one entry per CDR3 protein. The table has 65,000 to 80,000 distinct CDR3 sequences, roughly 13% seen once. In the case of this clonotype: Its target is not known.

CDR1 is SQVTM and CDR2 is ANQGSEA in the germline V gene. Trimming shortened V by 7 bases and J by 3 bases, and 16 bases separated the two germline ends. CDR3 length equals 14 residues. The chain employs TRBV29-1 and TRBJ1-3; tentatively, D is TRBD1 (6 bases). The sequence was collected from an adult who was a healthcare worker with PCR-confirmed SARS-CoV-2 infection or an uninfected control (not recorded which). Sample: whole blood. Here the CDR3 DNA reads TGCAGCGCCGATACACAGGGTTTTGGAAACACCATATATTTT. This translates into CSADTQGFGNTIYF.